This T cell receptor beta chain stems from a study of shared clonotypes between healthy human individuals. At the deep level, the assay was run. The table came from immunoSEQ multiplex PCR; TCRdb's copy has only in-frame clones and leaves some out. Altogether over a million clones are present, about 98.5% being singletons, with the ten largest covering over 0.3%. General study results and limits: Shared across several donors were around 5% of the naive CD4 clonotypes.

For this clone: Antigen unknown.

The CDR3 is 16 residues long. V lost 3 bases and J lost 2, with 14 bases in between. CDR1 is MGHRA and CDR2 is YSYEKL in the germline V gene. Donors were healthy HIV-negative adults without recently reported acute infections or vaccinations. Every donor was a Caucasian adult from Nashville, Tennessee. Sample: naive CD4+ T cells sorted from blood. Sample subset: CD45RA+ positively selected. The receptor was isolated from a man aged 30 to 39 in good health. This rearrangement joins TRBV4-1 to TRBJ2-1, with D perhaps given as TRBD1 or TRBD2 (5 bases each). The CDR3 sequence: CASSHRQRLTYNEQFF. CDR3 nucleotides: TGCGCCAGCAGCCACCGACAGCGGCTTACCTACAATGAGCAGTTCTTC.